This is a list of T cell receptor beta chains from one sample in a study of a mutant IDH1 vaccine in newly diagnosed glioma. Clones were sequenced by immunoSEQ multiplex PCR, and TCRdb holds only the in-frame ones, with some missing. The sample includes roughly 130,000 clones, around 80% seen only once; the top ten take 5.5%. The antigens of these receptors remain unknown. The material sequenced was PBMCs, taken from a glioma patient whose treatment included an IDH1 peptide vaccine. The receptors stem from a man aged 40-55 years with glioma. CDR3s include the opening cysteine and the closing phenylalanine or tryptophan. The order of the fields is V gene, clone size, D gene, J gene, CDR3 DNA, CDR3 protein. The D gene is left open where the match is weak. Clone sizes are given selectively: once, few, many, or a class where the clone is expanded.

TRBV6-5	.	.	TRBJ2-7	TGTGCCAGCAGTTACGGCCAAGGGACCTACGAGCAGTACTTC	CASSYGQGTYEQYF
TRBV28	once	TRBD2	TRBJ2-7	TGTGCCAGCAGTCGCCGGGAGGGCCGGTACGAGCAGTACTTC	CASSRREGRYEQYF
TRBV4-2	.	TRBD2	TRBJ2-1	TGTGCCAGCAGCCAAGAAGCGGGAGAGACTTACAATGAGCAGTTCTTC	CASSQEAGETYNEQFF
TRBV10-3	.	.	TRBJ2-5	TGTGCCATCAGAGAGGACGGGGCAGAGACCCAGTACTTC	CAIREDGAETQYF
TRBV6-5	.	.	TRBJ1-2	TGTGCCAGCAGTTACAGCCCCACGGCTAACTATGGCTACACCTTC	CASSYSPTANYGYTF
TRBV4-1	many	.	TRBJ1-2	TGCGCCAGCAGCCGGGGACCGGCCGGTGGCTATGGCTACACCTTC	CASSRGPAGGYGYTF
TRBV28	.	TRBD2	TRBJ2-1	TGTGCCAGCAGTCAAAAACCAGCGGGATACAATGAGCAGTTCTTC	CASSQKPAGYNEQFF
TRBV7-6	.	TRBD1	TRBJ2-7	TGTGCCAGCAGCTGGACAGGGAACGAGCAGTACTTC	CASSWTGNEQYF
TRBV10-3	.	.	TRBJ2-2	TGTGCCATCAGTGAGGGGGGCAACACCGGGGAGCTGTTTTTT	CAISEGGNTGELFF
TRBV15	.	TRBD2	TRBJ2-1	TGTGCCACCAGCAGAGAGGGGGGGAGGCAGTTCTTC	CATSREGGRQFF
TRBV30	few	.	TRBJ1-1	TGTGCCTGGAGGCCCGGCTGGACGGTAAACACTGAAGCTTTCTTT	CAWRPGWTVNTEAFF
TRBV11-3	.	.	TRBJ1-1	TGTGCCAGCAGCTTAGACGGGACATTGAACACTGAAGCTTTCTTT	CASSLDGTLNTEAFF
TRBV7-8	.	.	TRBJ1-6	TGTGCCAGCAGCTTAGCGGGACGGCTAAGCTCCTATAATTCACCCCTCCACTTT	CASSLAGRLSSYNSPLHF
TRBV2	.	.	TRBJ2-1	TGTGCCAGCAGTGAAGCCGCCCCTTACAATGAGCAGTTCTTC	CASSEAAPYNEQFF
TRBV27	.	.	TRBJ1-5	TGTGCCAGCAGTTTATCTTACAGGGACAATCAGCCCCAGCATTTT	CASSLSYRDNQPQHF
TRBV5-1	few	.	TRBJ1-1	TGCGCCAGCAGCTTGGAGGCGAACACTGAAGCTTTCTTT	CASSLEANTEAFF
TRBV29-1	.	.	TRBJ1-3	TGCAGCGTTAGTTGGAGCTCTGGAAACACCATATATTTT	CSVSWSSGNTIYF
TRBV4-3	.	TRBD2	TRBJ2-3	TGCGCCAGCAGCCAAGAGCCGAGGACTAGCGGGTTTACAGATACGCAGTATTTT	CASSQEPRTSGFTDTQYF
TRBV9	.	TRBD1	TRBJ2-2	TGTGCCGGAGACAGGGGGCTCCTGGGGGAGCTGTTTTTT	CAGDRGLLGELFF
TRBV14	.	TRBD1	TRBJ1-2	TGTGCCAGCAGCCAAGACTCTACAGGGGTCTATGGCTACACCTTC	CASSQDSTGVYGYTF
TRBV6-1	.	TRBD1	TRBJ1-1	TGTGCCAGCAGTGTCAACAGGGGAGGGAACACTGAAGCCTTCTTT	CASSVNRGGNTEAFF
TRBV6-1	few	TRBD1	TRBJ1-6	TGTGCCAGCAGTGAAGGGGACAGGCCATCTTCACCCCTCCACTTT	CASSEGDRPSSPLHF
TRBV7-6	.	TRBD1	TRBJ1-2	TGTGCCAGCAGCTTAGTAGGGGGCGGCTACACCTTC	CASSLVGGGYTF
TRBV7-9	few	.	TRBJ1-6	TGTGCCAGCAGCTACGAAATTCCGAATTCACCCCTCCACTTT	CASSYEIPNSPLHF
TRBV19	.	.	TRBJ2-5	TGTGCCAGTAGTCCGCAGGGGCGTCAAGAGACCCAGTACTTC	CASSPQGRQETQYF
TRBV20-1	.	.	TRBJ2-1	TGCAGTGCTACGACACACAATGAGCAGTTCTTC	CSATTHNEQFF
TRBV5-1	.	TRBD1	TRBJ2-1	TGCGCCAGCAGCTTGGGAGACAGGGTCGGTGTTCAGTTCTTC	CASSLGDRVGVQFF
TRBV7-9	.	.	TRBJ2-4	TGTGCCAGCAGCCTGCAGGCGGGGCCAAAAAACATTCAGTACTTC	CASSLQAGPKNIQYF
TRBV27	.	.	TRBJ1-6	TGTGCCAGCAGTTTTGCAGATTCACCCCTCCACTTT	CASSFADSPLHF
TRBV13	.	.	TRBJ2-7	TGTGCCAGCAGCCCAAGCCCTAAGGGCGAGCAGTACTTC	CASSPSPKGEQYF
TRBV18	once	.	TRBJ1-2	TGTGCCAGCTCACCCTGGGACGGGCCTTCCGGTGGCTACACCTTC	CASSPWDGPSGGYTF
TRBV4-3	.	.	TRBJ1-5	TGCGCCAGCAGCCAGAATGGATGGGGTCAGCCCCAGCATTTT	CASSQNGWGQPQHF
TRBV4-2	once	TRBD2	TRBJ2-2	TGTGCCAGCAGCCAAGCGAGGGCGGGAGTGCGGACCGGGGAGCTGTTTTTT	CASSQARAGVRTGELFF